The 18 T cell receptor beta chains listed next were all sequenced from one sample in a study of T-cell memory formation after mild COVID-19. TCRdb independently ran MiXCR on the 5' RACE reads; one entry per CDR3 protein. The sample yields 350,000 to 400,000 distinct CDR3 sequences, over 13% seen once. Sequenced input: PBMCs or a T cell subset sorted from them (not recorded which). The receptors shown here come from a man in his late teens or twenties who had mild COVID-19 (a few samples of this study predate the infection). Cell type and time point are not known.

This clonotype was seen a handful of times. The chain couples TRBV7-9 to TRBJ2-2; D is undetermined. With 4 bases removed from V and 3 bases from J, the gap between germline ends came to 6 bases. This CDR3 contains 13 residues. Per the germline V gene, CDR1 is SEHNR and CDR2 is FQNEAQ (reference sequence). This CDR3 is CASSSLYTGELFF. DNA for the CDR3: TGTGCCAGCAGCTCCCTATACACCGGGGAGCTGTTTTTT.

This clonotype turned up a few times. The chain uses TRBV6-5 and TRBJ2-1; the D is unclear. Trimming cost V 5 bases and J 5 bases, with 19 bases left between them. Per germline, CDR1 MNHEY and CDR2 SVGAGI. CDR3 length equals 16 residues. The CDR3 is CASSDHSTTVDNEQFF. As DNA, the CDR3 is TGTGCCAGCAGTGACCACTCAACAACGGTGGACAATGAGCAGTTCTTC.

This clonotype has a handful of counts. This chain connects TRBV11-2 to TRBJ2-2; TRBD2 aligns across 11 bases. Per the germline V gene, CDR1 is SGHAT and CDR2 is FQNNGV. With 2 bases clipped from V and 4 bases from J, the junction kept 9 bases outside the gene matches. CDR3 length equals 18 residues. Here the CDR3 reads CASSLHGVAGGITGELFF. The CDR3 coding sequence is TGTGCCAGCAGCTTACATGGTGTAGCGGGGGGGATCACCGGGGAGCTGTTTTTT.

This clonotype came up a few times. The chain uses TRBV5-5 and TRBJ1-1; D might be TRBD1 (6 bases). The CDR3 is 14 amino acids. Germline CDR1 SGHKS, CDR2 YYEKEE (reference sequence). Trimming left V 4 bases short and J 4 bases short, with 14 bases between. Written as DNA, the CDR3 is TGTGCCAGCAGCGCGGTGGGGGGCGGCACTGAAGCTTTCTTT. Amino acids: CASSAVGGGTEAFF.

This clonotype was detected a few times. Here the CDR3 reads CASRLTGSNGELFF. The DNA for the CDR3 is TGCGCCAGCCGCCTAACAGGGTCCAACGGGGAGCTGTTTTTT. The V and J genes are TRBV5-1 and TRBJ2-2; D is perhaps TRBD1 (6 bases). The CDR3 is 14 amino acids. Germline V CDR1 and CDR2: SGHRS, YFSETQ. The V end was cut by 7 bases, the J end by 7 bases, with 17 bases between.

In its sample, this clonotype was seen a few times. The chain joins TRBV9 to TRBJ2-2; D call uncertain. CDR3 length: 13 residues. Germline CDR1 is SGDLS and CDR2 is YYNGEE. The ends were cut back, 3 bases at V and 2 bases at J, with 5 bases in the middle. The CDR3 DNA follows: TGTGCCAGCAGCGCCCCCAACACCGGGGAGCTGTTTTTT. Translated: CASSAPNTGELFF. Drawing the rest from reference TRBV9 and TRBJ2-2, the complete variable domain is DSGVTQTPKHLITATGQRVTLRCSPRSGDLSVYWYQQSLDQGLQFLIQYYNGEERAKGNILERFSAQQFPDLHSELNLSSLELGDSALYFCASSAPNTGELFFGEGSRLTVL.

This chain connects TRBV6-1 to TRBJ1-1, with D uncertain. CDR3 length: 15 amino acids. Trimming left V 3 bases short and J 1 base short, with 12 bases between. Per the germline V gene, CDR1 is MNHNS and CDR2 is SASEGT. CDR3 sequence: CASSDGRAWNTEAFF. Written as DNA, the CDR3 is TGTGCCAGCAGTGACGGGAGAGCATGGAACACTGAAGCTTTCTTT.

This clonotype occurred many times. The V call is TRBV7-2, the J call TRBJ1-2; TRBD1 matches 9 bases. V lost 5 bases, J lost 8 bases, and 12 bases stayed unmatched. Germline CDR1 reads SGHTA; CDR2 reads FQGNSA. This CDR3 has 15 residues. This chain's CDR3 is CASSPYRDRVQGYTF. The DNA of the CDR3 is TGTGCCAGCAGCCCCTATCGGGACAGGGTTCAGGGCTACACCTTC.

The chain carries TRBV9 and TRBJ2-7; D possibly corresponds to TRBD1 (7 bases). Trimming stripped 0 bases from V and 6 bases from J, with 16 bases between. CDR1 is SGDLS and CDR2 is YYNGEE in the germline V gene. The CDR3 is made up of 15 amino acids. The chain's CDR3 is CASSVAVGQGGEQYF. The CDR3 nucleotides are TGTGCCAGCAGCGTAGCTGTAGGGCAGGGGGGCGAGCAGTACTTC.

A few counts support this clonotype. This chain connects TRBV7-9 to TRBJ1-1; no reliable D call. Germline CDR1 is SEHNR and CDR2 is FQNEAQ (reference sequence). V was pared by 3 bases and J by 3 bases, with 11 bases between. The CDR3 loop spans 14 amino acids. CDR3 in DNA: TGTGCCAGCAGCTTGGTCCTCCTGGACACTGAAGCTTTCTTT. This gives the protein CASSLVLLDTEAFF.

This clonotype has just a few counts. CDR3 bases: TGTGCCAGCAGCCTGCGGTCCATCTACGAGCAGTACGTC. It encodes CASSLRSIYEQYV. The chain couples TRBV5-6 to TRBJ2-7; no clear D. Trimming stripped 4 bases from V and 3 bases from J, with 11 bases between. This CDR3 has 13 amino acids. Germline lookup yields CDR1 SGHDT and CDR2 YYEEEE.

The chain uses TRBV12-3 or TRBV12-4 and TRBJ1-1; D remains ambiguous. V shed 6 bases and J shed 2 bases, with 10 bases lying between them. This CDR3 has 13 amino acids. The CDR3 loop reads CASSPRINTEAFF. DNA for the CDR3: TGTGCCAGCAGCCCCCGCATAAACACTGAAGCTTTCTTT.

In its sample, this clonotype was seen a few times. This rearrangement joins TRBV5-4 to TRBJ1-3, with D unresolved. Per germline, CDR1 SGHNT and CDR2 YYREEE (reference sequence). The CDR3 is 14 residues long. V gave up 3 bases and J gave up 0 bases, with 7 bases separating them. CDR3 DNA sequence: TGTGCCAGCAGCTCCTACAACTCTGGAAACACCATATATTTT. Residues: CASSSYNSGNTIYF.

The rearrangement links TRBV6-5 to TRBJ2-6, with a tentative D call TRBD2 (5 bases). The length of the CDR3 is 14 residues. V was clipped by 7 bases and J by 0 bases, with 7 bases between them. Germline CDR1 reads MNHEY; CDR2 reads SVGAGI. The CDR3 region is CASMRASGANVLTF. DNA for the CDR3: TGTGCCAGCATGAGGGCCTCTGGGGCCAACGTCCTGACTTTC.

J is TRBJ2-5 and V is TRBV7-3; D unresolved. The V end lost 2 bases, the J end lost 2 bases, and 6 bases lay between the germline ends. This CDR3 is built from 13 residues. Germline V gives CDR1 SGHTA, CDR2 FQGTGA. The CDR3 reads CASSLLQQETQYF. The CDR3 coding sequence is TGTGCCAGCAGCTTACTACAGCAAGAGACCCAGTACTTC.

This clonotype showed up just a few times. In DNA form, the CDR3 reads TGTGCCAGCAGCCCGCGTGTGACAGGGATGAACACCGGGGAGCTGTTTTTT. Translation gives CASSPRVTGMNTGELFF. This chain connects TRBV12-3 or TRBV12-4 to TRBJ2-2; 7 nucleotides line up with TRBD1. With V trimmed by 6 bases and J by 1 base, 11 bases remained unmatched. The CDR3 sequence is 17 residues long.

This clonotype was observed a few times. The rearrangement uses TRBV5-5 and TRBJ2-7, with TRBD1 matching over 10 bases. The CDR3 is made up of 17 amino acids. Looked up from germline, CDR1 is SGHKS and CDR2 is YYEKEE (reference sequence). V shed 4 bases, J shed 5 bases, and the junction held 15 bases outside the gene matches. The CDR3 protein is CASSARRQGANLNEQYV. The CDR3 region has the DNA TGTGCCAGCAGCGCCAGACGACAGGGGGCGAACTTGAACGAGCAGTACGTC.

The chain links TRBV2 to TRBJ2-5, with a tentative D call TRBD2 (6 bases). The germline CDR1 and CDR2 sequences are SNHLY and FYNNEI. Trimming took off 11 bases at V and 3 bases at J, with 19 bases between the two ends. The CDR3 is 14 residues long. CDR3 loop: CASAKRLGKETQYF. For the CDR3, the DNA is TGTGCCTCGGCTAAGAGACTAGGGAAAGAGACCCAGTACTTC. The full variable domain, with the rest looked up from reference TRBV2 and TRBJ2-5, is EPEVTQTPSHQVTQMGQEVILRCVPISNHLYFYWYRQILGQKVEFLVSFYNNEISEKSEIFDDQFSVERPDGSNFTLKIRSTKLEDSAMYFCASAKRLGKETQYFGPGTRLLVL.